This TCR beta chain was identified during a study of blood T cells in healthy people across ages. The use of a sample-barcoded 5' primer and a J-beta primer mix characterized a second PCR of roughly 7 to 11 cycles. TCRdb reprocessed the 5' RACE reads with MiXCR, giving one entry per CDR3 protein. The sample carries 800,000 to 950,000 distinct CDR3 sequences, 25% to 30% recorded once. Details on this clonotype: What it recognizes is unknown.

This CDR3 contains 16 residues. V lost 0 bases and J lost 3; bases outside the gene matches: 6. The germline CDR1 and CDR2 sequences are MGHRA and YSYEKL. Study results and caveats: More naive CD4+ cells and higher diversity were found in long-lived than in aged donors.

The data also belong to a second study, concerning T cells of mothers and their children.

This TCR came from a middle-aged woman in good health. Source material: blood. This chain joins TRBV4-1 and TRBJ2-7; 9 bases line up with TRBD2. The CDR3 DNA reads TGCGCCAGCAGCCAAGAACCCAGCGGGGGGATCTACGAGCAGTACTTC. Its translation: CASSQEPSGGIYEQYF.